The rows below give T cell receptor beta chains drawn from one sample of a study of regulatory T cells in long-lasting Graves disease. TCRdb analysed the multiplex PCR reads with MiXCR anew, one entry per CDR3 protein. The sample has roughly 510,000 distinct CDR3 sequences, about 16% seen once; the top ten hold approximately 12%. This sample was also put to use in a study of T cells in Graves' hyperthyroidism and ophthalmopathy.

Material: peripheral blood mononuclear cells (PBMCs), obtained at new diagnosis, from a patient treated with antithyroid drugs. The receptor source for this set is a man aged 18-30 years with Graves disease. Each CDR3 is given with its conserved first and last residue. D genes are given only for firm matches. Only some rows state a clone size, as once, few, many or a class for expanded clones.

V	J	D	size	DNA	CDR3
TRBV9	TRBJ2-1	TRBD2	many	TGTGCCAGCAGCGGAGCCGGGACTAGTTATGAGCAGTTCTTC	CASSGAGTSYEQFF
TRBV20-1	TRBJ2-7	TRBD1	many	TGCAGTGCTAGAGATTCGGGACAGACCTACGAGCAGTACTTC	CSARDSGQTYEQYF
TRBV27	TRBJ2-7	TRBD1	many	TGTGCCAGCAGTTTGTTAGGGGGCCTTTGGGAGCAGTACTTC	CASSLLGGLWEQYF
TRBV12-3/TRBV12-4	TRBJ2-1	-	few	TGTGCCAGCAGGTCCGACAATGAGCAGTTCTTC	CASRSDNEQFF
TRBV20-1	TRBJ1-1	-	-	TGCAGTGCACTGGACATGAACACTGAAGCTTTCTTT	CSALDMNTEAFF
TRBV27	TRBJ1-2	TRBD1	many	TGTGCCAGCAGTTTGGACAGGGCTAGCTATGGCTACACCTTC	CASSLDRASYGYTF
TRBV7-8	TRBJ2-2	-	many	TGTGCCAGCAGCTTAGCGGTGGCAGGGAACACCGGGGAGCTGTTTTTT	CASSLAVAGNTGELFF
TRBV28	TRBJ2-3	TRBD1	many	TGTGCCAGCAGTTCCGACAGGGGCATAACGGGTAGAACAGATACGCAGTATTTT	CASSSDRGITGRTDTQYF
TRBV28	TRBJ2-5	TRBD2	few	TGTGCCAGCAGTTTACGGACATTAGCGGGTTCGGAGACCCAGTACTTC	CASSLRTLAGSETQYF
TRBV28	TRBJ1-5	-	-	TGTGCCAGCAGTTTAGAACAGCAAAATCAGCCCCAGCATTTT	CASSLEQQNQPQHF
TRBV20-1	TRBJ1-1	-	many	TGCAGTGCTAGGAGGGAGGGACCAGTCACTGAAGCTTTCTTT	CSARREGPVTEAFF
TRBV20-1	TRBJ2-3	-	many	TGCAGTGCTCCGTGGACAGGAGGGAGCACAGATACGCAGTATTTT	CSAPWTGGSTDTQYF
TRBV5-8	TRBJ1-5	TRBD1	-	TGTGCCAGCAGCACGGGACAGGGTTATCAGCCCCAGCATTTT	CASSTGQGYQPQHF